This T cell receptor beta chain is from a study of CD8 T cells in Susac syndrome. Random-hexamer reverse transcription was applied to roughly 0.5 to 1 ug RNA. TCRdb reprocessed the immunoSEQ multiplex PCR reads via MiXCR and lists one record per CDR3 protein. The repertoire consists of under 200,000 distinct CDR3 sequences, with around 94% occurring once and the leading ten covering about 0.13%. CDR1 and CDR2 (germline): MNHEY, SMNVEV (reference sequence). This CDR3 has 14 amino acids. V lost 0 bases and J lost 2, with 5 bases in between. Sequencing used CD4+ T cells from PBMCs. This clonotype was obtained from a human donor in good health. The V and J genes are TRBV27 and TRBJ1-5; no clear D. The CDR3, as DNA: TGTGCCAGCAGTTTATCCGGCGGCAATCAGCCCCAGCATTTT. It specifies CASSLSGGNQPQHF.